This T cell receptor (beta chain) was retrieved from a study of persistence of HIV-infected CD4 T cells. Sequencing used immunoSEQ version 4 in survey mode. Repertoires were generated with immunoSEQ multiplex PCR, while TCRdb's copy carries only in-frame clones and drops some. The repertoire holds about 33,000 clones, about 80% seen once, with 5% to 7% in the top ten. The stimulus was lysate of CMV-infected fibroblasts, around 10 ug/mL. Memory cells lacking CD40L and CD69 with high CD45RO were sorted. Undetectable plasma HIV-1 RNA below 50 copies/mL lasted at least 4 years. An approximately 17-hour stimulation of CD8-depleted PBMCs used anti-CD28/CD49d costimulation, CD40-blocking antibody and enfuvirtide. Concerning this clone itself: What it recognizes is unknown.

The specimen comprised CD4+ T cells sorted from PBMCs after approximately 19-hour stimulation, sampled from a patient who received antiretroviral therapy. This receptor was obtained from an adult woman with HIV who was CMV-seropositive.

CDR3 loop: CSVRGQGKTYNEQFF. CDR3 nucleotide sequence: TGCAGCGTGAGGGGACAGGGAAAAACCTACAATGAGCAGTTCTTC. The V gene is TRBV29-1, the J gene TRBJ2-1; 9 bases map to TRBD1. The CDR3 spans 15 residues. Germline V gives CDR1 SQVTM, CDR2 ANQGSEA. The J segment lost 2 bases and the V segment lost 6 bases, leaving 8 bases of the junction unmatched.